This T cell receptor beta chain came from a study of T cells in localized non-small cell lung cancer. Points from the study as a whole: Appearing in adjacent lung were a median about 60 of the top 100 tumor clones. Exceeding tumor, uninvolved adjacent lung had the highest T cell clonality. Higher blood T cell density went with longer overall survival.

Profiled with immunoSEQ multiplex PCR; TCRdb holds only in-frame clones, not every one. Seen here are 50,000 to 75,000 clones, roughly 90% observed once, and the top ten hold about 20%. As to this clone: Its antigen is as yet unknown.

The CDR3 is 12 residues long. The ends were cut back, 0 bases at V and 6 bases at J, with 6 bases in the middle. Germline CDR1 reads MGHDK; CDR2 reads SYGVNS. This sample comprised peripheral blood, obtained before any cancer treatment. The receptor comes from a man aged 35 to 70 with stage I squamous cell lung carcinoma. V usage is TRBV25-1 and J usage is TRBJ2-7, with D hard to call. For the CDR3, the DNA is TGTGCCAGCAGTGAATATATAATCGAGCAGTACTTC. Amino acid sequence: CASSEYIIEQYF.